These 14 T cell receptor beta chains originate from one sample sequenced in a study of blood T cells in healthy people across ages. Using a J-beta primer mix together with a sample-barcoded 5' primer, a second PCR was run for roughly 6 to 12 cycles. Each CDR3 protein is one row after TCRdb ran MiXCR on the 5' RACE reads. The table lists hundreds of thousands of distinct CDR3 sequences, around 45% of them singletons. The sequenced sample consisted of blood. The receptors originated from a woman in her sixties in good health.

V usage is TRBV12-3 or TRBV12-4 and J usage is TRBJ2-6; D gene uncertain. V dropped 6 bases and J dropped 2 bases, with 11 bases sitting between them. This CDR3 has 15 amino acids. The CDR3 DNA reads TGTGCCAGCAGGGGGAAGGGTACTGGGGCCAACGTCCTGACTTTC. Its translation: CASRGKGTGANVLTF.

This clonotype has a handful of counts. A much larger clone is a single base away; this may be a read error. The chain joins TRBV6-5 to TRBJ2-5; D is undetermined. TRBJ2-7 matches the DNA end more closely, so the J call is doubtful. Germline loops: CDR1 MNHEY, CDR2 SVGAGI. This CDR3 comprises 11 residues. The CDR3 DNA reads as TGTGCCAGCAGTTACTTCGACGAGCAGTACTTC. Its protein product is CASSYFDEQYF.

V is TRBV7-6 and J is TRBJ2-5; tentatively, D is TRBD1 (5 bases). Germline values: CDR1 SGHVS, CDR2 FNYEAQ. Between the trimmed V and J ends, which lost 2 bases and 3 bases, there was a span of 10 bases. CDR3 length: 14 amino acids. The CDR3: CASSLRPREETQYF. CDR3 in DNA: TGTGCCAGCAGCTTACGGCCCAGGGAAGAGACCCAGTACTTC.

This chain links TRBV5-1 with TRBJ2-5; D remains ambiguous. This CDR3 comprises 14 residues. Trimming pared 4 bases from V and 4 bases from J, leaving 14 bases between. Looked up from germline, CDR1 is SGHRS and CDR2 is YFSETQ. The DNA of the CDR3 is TGCGCCAGCAGCGATCCGGGCCGCGTAGAGACCCAGTACTTC. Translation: CASSDPGRVETQYF.

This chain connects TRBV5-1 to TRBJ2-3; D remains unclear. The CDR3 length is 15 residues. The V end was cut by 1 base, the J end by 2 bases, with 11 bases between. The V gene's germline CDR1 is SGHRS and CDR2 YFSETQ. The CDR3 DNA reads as TGCGCCAGCAGCTTGACCACACGATTCACAGATACGCAGTATTTT. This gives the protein CASSLTTRFTDTQYF.

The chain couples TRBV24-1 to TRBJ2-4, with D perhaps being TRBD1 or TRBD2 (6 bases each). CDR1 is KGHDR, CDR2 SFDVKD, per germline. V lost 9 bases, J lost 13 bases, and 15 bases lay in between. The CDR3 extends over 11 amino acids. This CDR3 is CATVGGNEQYF. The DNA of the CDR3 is TGTGCCACCGTGGGGGGCAATGAGCAGTACTTC.

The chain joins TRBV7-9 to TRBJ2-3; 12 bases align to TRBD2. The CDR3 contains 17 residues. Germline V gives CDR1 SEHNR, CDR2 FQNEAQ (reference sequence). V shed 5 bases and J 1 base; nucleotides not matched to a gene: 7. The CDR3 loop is CASSDWTSGIRTDTQYF. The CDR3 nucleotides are TGTGCCAGCAGCGATTGGACTAGCGGGATTCGCACAGATACGCAGTATTTT.

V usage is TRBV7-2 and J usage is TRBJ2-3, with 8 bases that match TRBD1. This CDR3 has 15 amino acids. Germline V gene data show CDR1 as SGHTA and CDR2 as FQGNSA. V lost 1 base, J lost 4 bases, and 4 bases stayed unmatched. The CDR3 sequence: CASSLEGRGPDTQYF. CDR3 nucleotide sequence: TGTGCCAGCAGCTTAGAGGGCAGGGGGCCAGATACGCAGTATTTT. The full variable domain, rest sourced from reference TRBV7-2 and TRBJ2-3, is GAGVSQSPSNKVTEKGKDVELRCDPISGHTALYWYRQSLGQGLEFLIYFQGNSAPDKSGLPSDRFSAERTGGSVSTLTIQRTQQEDSAVYLCASSLEGRGPDTQYFGPGTRLTVL.

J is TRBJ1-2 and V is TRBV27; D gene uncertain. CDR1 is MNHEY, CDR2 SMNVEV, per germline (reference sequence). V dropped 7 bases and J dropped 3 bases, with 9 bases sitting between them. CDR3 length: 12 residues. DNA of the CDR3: TGTGCCAGCAAGGGCGAGGACTATGGCTACACCTTC. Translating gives CASKGEDYGYTF.

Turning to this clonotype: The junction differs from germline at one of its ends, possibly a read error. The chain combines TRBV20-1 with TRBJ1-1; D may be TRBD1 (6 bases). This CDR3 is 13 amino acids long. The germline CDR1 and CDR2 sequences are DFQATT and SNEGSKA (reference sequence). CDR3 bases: TGCAGTGCTTTCCGGACAGTGAACATTGAAGCTTTCTTT. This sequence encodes CSAFRTVNIEAFF.

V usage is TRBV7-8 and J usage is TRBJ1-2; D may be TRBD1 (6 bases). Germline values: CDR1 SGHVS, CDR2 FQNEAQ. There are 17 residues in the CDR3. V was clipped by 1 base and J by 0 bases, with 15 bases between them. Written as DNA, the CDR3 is TGTGCCAGCAGCTTAGGGAAGGGACATATAACTAACTATGGCTACACCTTC. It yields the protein CASSLGKGHITNYGYTF. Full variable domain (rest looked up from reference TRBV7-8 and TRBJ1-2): GAGVSQSPRYKVAKRGQDVALRCDPISGHVSLFWYQQALGQGPEFLTYFQNEAQLDKSGLPSDRFFAERPEGSVSTLKIQRTQQEDSAVYLCASSLGKGHITNYGYTFGSGTRLTVV.

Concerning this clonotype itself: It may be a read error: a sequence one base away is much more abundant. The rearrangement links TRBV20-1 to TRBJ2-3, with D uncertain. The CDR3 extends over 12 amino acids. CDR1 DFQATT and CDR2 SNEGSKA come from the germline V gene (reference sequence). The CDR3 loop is CRASSLTDTQYF. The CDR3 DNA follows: TGCAGGGCTAGTTCCCTCACAGATACGCAGTATTTT.

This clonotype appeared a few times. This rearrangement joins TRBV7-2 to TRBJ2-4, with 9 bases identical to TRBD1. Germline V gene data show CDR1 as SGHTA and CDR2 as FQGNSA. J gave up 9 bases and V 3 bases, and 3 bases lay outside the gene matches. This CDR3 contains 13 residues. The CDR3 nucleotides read TGTGCCAGCAGCTTCGGGACAGGGAGCATTCAGTACTTC. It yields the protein CASSFGTGSIQYF. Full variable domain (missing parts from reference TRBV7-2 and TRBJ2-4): GAGVSQSPSNKVTEKGKDVELRCDPISGHTALYWYRQSLGQGLEFLIYFQGNSAPDKSGLPSDRFSAERTGGSVSTLTIQRTQQEDSAVYLCASSFGTGSIQYFGAGTRLSVL.

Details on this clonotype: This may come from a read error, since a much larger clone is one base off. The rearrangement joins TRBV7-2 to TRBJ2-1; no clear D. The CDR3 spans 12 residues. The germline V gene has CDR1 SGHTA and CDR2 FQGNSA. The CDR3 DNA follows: TGTGCCAACAGCGTCTCCTACAATGAGCAGTTCTTC. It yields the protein CANSVSYNEQFF. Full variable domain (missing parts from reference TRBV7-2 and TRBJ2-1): GAGVSQSPSNKVTEKGKDVELRCDPISGHTALYWYRQSLGQGLEFLIYFQGNSAPDKSGLPSDRFSAERTGGSVSTLTIQRTQQEDSAVYLCANSVSYNEQFFGPGTRLTVL.